This is a list of T cell receptor beta chains from one sample in a study of graft-versus-host responses after intestinal transplantation. Assay: immunoSEQ multiplex PCR; the TCRdb copy retains only in-frame clones and omits some. The table shows 80,000 to 100,000 clones, with roughly nine tenths occurring only once. Their antigens remain unidentified. The sample consisted of unstimulated CD4+ T cells sorted from spleen or lymph node cells, taken before transplant. Receptor source: a human donor who was the organ donor for an intestinal transplant. CDR3s include the opening cysteine and the closing phenylalanine or tryptophan. Each record gives: clone size, J gene, D gene, V gene, CDR3 protein, CDR3 DNA. A D gene is named only where the DNA matches it firmly. Some rows mark clone size as missing; the rest say once, few, many or name a class of expanded clone.

abundance: -; j_gene: TRBJ1-6; d_gene: -; v_gene: TRBV4-2; CDR3aa: CASSRRTVSNSPLHF; CDR3nt: TGTGCCAGCAGCCGTCGGACAGTTTCCAATTCACCCCTCCACTTT
abundance: few; j_gene: TRBJ1-5; d_gene: TRBD1; v_gene: TRBV2; CDR3aa: CASKGQGNFNQPQHF; CDR3nt: TGTGCCAGCAAGGGACAGGGGAACTTTAATCAGCCCCAGCATTTT
abundance: -; j_gene: TRBJ2-7; d_gene: -; v_gene: TRBV18; CDR3aa: CASSEPGEQYF; CDR3nt: TGTGCCAGCTCGGAGCCAGGGGAGCAGTACTTC
abundance: -; j_gene: TRBJ1-4; d_gene: -; v_gene: TRBV5-1; CDR3aa: CASSLSQGLPEKLFF; CDR3nt: TGCGCCAGCAGCTTGTCCCAGGGACTACCGGAAAAACTGTTTTTT
abundance: few; j_gene: TRBJ1-2; d_gene: TRBD1; v_gene: TRBV28; CDR3aa: CASRRTGGFSYGYTF; CDR3nt: TGTGCCAGCAGGCGGACAGGGGGGTTTAGCTATGGCTACACCTTC
abundance: -; j_gene: TRBJ1-4; d_gene: TRBD1; v_gene: TRBV7-2; CDR3aa: CASSTRTGVGNEKLFF; CDR3nt: TGTGCCAGCAGCACCAGGACAGGGGTTGGTAATGAAAAACTGTTTTTT
abundance: -; j_gene: TRBJ1-5; d_gene: TRBD1; v_gene: TRBV10-3; CDR3aa: CAISPTGQGARQPQHF; CDR3nt: TGTGCCATCAGTCCCACGGGACAGGGGGCAAGACAGCCCCAGCATTTT
abundance: -; j_gene: TRBJ2-1; d_gene: TRBD2; v_gene: TRBV4-3; CDR3aa: CASSRRGLAGGNYNEQFF; CDR3nt: TGCGCCAGCAGCCGCCGAGGACTAGCGGGGGGCAACTACAATGAGCAGTTCTTC
abundance: -; j_gene: TRBJ2-5; d_gene: TRBD2; v_gene: TRBV25-1; CDR3aa: CASTLAGSETQYF; CDR3nt: TGTGCCAGCACCCTAGCGGGGTCAGAGACCCAGTACTTC
abundance: -; j_gene: TRBJ1-5; d_gene: -; v_gene: TRBV7-2; CDR3aa: CASSGDSAQPQHF; CDR3nt: TGTGCCAGCAGCGGCGACAGCGCCCAGCCCCAGCATTTT